This T cell receptor (beta chain) was captured in a study of technical replicates of blood from four donors. Germline values: CDR1 SGHRS, CDR2 YFSETQ. Trimming at V came to 0 bases and at J to 3 bases, leaving 2 bases not matched to a gene. The CDR3 runs 15 residues. Sequenced by immunoSEQ multiplex PCR; TCRdb stores in-frame clones only, minus some. Among under 80,000 clones listed, around 97% were seen once. Specimen: T cells isolated from PBMCs. The clonotype comes from a human donor in good health. V usage is TRBV5-1 and J usage is TRBJ2-3; 9 bases are a match to TRBD2. The CDR3: CASSLGLAGTDTQYF. DNA for the CDR3: TGCGCCAGCAGCTTGGGGCTAGCGGGGACAGATACGCAGTATTTT.